These T cell receptor beta chains were read from a single sample in a study of shared clonotypes between healthy human individuals. Profiled with immunoSEQ multiplex PCR; TCRdb holds only in-frame clones, not every one. The repertoire has 650,000 to 750,000 clones, about two thirds of them found once; the top ten carry about 1.7%. The sample comprised memory CD4+ T cells sorted from blood. These receptors all come from a woman aged 25-40 years in good health. The CDR3 runs from the conserved cysteine through the conserved F or W. A D gene is named only where the DNA matches it firmly. Clone sizes are given selectively: once, few, many, or a class where the clone is expanded.

J gene	clone size	D gene	V gene	CDR3 DNA	CDR3 protein
TRBJ2-7	.	.	TRBV11-2	TGTGCCAGCAGCCCCTCCTCGATCGGCTACGAGCAGTACTTC	CASSPSSIGYEQYF
TRBJ2-1	.	.	TRBV21-1	TGTGCCAGCAGCAAAAGTCCGGAGAAAGGACCCTACAATGAGCAGTTCTTC	CASSKSPEKGPYNEQFF
TRBJ2-4	.	.	TRBV7-9	TGTGCCAGCAGCCTCAGTCAAAACATTCAGTACTTC	CASSLSQNIQYF
TRBJ2-7	.	.	TRBV4-1	TGCGCCAGCAGCCAAGCTCAGGGGTACGAGCAGTACTTC	CASSQAQGYEQYF
TRBJ2-3	few	.	TRBV5-5	TGTGCCAGCAGCAGACAGAGGGGAGCAGATACGCAGTATTTT	CASSRQRGADTQYF
TRBJ2-2	few	.	TRBV7-6	TGTGCCAGCAGCTTAGTTCGCGGGACCGGGGAGCTGTTTTTT	CASSLVRGTGELFF
TRBJ1-1	.	.	TRBV7-9	TGTGCCAGCGCCCAGAACACTGAAGCTTTCTTT	CASAQNTEAFF
TRBJ1-1	.	.	TRBV9	TGTGCCAGCAGCGTAGTTCAGGGTCTGATGAACACTGAAGCTTTCTTT	CASSVVQGLMNTEAFF
TRBJ1-2	.	TRBD1	TRBV7-8	TGTGCCAGCAGCTTCCGGGGACAGGGGGCGGGAGGCTACACCTTC	CASSFRGQGAGGYTF
TRBJ2-6	.	.	TRBV4-2	TGTGCCAGCAGCCAAGTCGGGCAGGTCTCCGGGGCCAACGTCCTGACTTTC	CASSQVGQVSGANVLTF
TRBJ2-1	.	.	TRBV28	TGTGCCAGCACCCTCCGGGGAGCATCTAACAATGAGCAGTTCTTC	CASTLRGASNNEQFF
TRBJ1-5	.	TRBD1	TRBV18	TGTGCCAGCTCAACCAGGGGGGGAGAGCCCCAGCATTTT	CASSTRGGEPQHF
TRBJ1-5	.	.	TRBV7-8	TGTGCCAGCAGCTTAGCTTGGGATCAGCCCCAGCATTTT	CASSLAWDQPQHF
TRBJ2-1	.	TRBD1	TRBV25-1	TGTGCCAGTGAAGTTCCCGGGACAGCTTCCTACAATGAGCAGTTCTTC	CASEVPGTASYNEQFF
TRBJ1-2	.	TRBD1	TRBV5-6	TGTGCCAGCAGCTGGACAGGGGCAAGCGGCTACACCTTC	CASSWTGASGYTF
TRBJ1-4	.	.	TRBV28	TGTGCCAGCAATACGGGAGCCGCCCGTTTTGGAAAACTGTTTTTT	CASNTGAARFGKLFF
TRBJ1-3	few	.	TRBV9	TGTGCCAGCAGCGGCAGGGTGCGAAACACCATATATTTT	CASSGRVRNTIYF
TRBJ2-1	.	.	TRBV5-1	TGCGCCAGCAGCTTGGGGGACTCCTCCTACAATGAGCAGTTCTTC	CASSLGDSSYNEQFF
TRBJ1-5	.	.	TRBV6-6	TGTGCCATCAGTGGCGCGGCAAATCAGCCCCAGCATTTT	CAISGAANQPQHF
TRBJ1-2	.	.	TRBV15	TGTGCCACCAGCAGAGATCTCGAGGACGGCTATGGCTACACCTTC	CATSRDLEDGYGYTF
TRBJ1-2	.	.	TRBV19	TGTGCCAGTAGTACCCACTCTTCGAGGGGCCGTGGCTACACCTTC	CASSTHSSRGRGYTF
TRBJ2-5	.	TRBD1	TRBV19	TGTGCCAGTAGTATCAGGGGGCAGGGAGAGACCCAGTACTTC	CASSIRGQGETQYF
TRBJ2-1	.	TRBD2	TRBV28	TGTGCCAGCAGTTCCCAGACTAGCGGGAGCTACAATGAGCAGTTCTTC	CASSSQTSGSYNEQFF
TRBJ1-5	.	TRBD1	TRBV28	TGTGCCAGCATTTGGGGACAGCATAGCAATCAGCCCCAGCATTTT	CASIWGQHSNQPQHF
TRBJ1-2	.	TRBD1	TRBV28	TGTGCCAGCAGTTTGGCGACAGGGGCCAACTATGGCTACACCTTC	CASSLATGANYGYTF
TRBJ2-1	.	TRBD1	TRBV5-1	TGCGCCAGCAGCTTGGCGGGGACAGGCCGTCTCAATGAGCAGTTCTTC	CASSLAGTGRLNEQFF
TRBJ2-2	.	.	TRBV28	TGTGCCAGCAGTTCTCCGCCGGGCACCGGGGAGCTGTTTTTT	CASSSPPGTGELFF
TRBJ2-1	.	.	TRBV5-1	TGCGCCACCACCGACAGCGACAATGAGCAGTTCTTC	CATTDSDNEQFF
TRBJ2-1	once	.	TRBV5-1	TGCGCCAGCAGCTTGCAGGGGAGCTCCTACAATGAGCAGTTCTTC	CASSLQGSSYNEQFF
TRBJ1-3	.	.	TRBV29-1	TGCAGCGTTGGAAGCAGCGCTGGAAACACCATATATTTT	CSVGSSAGNTIYF
TRBJ1-2	few	.	TRBV7-2	TGTGCCAGCAGCTTCTCCAACTATGGCTACACCTTC	CASSFSNYGYTF